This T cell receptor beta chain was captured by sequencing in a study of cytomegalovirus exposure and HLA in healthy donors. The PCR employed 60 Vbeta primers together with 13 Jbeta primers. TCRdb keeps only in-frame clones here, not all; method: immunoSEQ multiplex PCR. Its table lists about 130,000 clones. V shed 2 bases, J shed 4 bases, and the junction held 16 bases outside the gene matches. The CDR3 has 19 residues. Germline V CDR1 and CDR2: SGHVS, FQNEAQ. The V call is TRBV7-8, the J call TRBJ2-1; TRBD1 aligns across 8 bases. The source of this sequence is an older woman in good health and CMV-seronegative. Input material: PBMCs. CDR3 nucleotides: TGTGCCAGCAGCTTAAGGGACAGGTCCGAACAGGGTTGGTACAATGAGCAGTTCTTC. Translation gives CASSLRDRSEQGWYNEQFF. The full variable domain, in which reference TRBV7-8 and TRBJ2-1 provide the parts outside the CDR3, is GAGVSQSPRYKVAKRGQDVALRCDPISGHVSLFWYQQALGQGPEFLTYFQNEAQLDKSGLPSDRFFAERPEGSVSTLKIQRTQQEDSAVYLCASSLRDRSEQGWYNEQFFGPGTRLTVL.